This entry concerns a single T cell receptor beta chain. The sample originates from a study of T cells in Graves' hyperthyroidism and ophthalmopathy. What was amplified from RNA transcripts were TCR beta CDR3 regions. HTBI primers drove first-round RT-PCR of the TCR CDR3. Each CDR3 protein gets one entry after TCRdb re-called the multiplex PCR reads with MiXCR. The sample has around 620,000 distinct CDR3 sequences, around 42% seen once. CDR3 length: 16 amino acids. Per the germline V gene, CDR1 is SGDLS and CDR2 is YYNGEE. The ends were cut back, 3 bases at V and 4 bases at J, with 19 bases in the middle. Clinical symptoms, serum thyroxine and TRAb, thyroid ultrasound and orbital computed tomography were used for the diagnoses.

This sequence joins TRBV9 and TRBJ2-5, with D tentatively TRBD2 (6 bases). Specimen: peripheral blood or thyroid tissue (not recorded which). This TCR was sampled from an adult woman with Graves' disease, either hyperthyroidism or ophthalmopathy (not recorded which). Written as DNA, the CDR3 is TGTGCCAGCAGCGAGACGCAAGGGAGGAGAGGAGAGACCCAGTACTTC. This gives the protein CASSETQGRRGETQYF. Together with reference TRBV9 and TRBJ2-5, the CDR3 gives the full variable domain: DSGVTQTPKHLITATGQRVTLRCSPRSGDLSVYWYQQSLDQGLQFLIQYYNGEERAKGNILERFSAQQFPDLHSELNLSSLELGDSALYFCASSETQGRRGETQYFGPGTRLLVL.